A single sample is the source of the 3 T cell receptor beta chains below, sequenced in a study of spatial heterogeneity in lung cancer. General study results and limits: Expanded intratumoral alpha and beta TCR counts tracked tumor mutation counts.

Time point: sample taken at primary tumor resection. TCRdb independently ran MiXCR on the 5' RACE reads; one entry per CDR3 protein. The sample carries about 17,000 distinct CDR3 sequences, 5% to 8% recorded once. For these receptors, no antigen is known. The source material was lung tumor tissue, sampled at surgery. Receptors were obtained from a male donor with early-stage non-small cell lung cancer.

By its share, this clonotype is large. Within a library made for alpha chains, this beta chain is off target, and its count is uninformative. The V gene is TRBV10-3, the J gene TRBJ1-2; 9 nucleotides agree with TRBD1. In germline, CDR1 is ENHRY, CDR2 SYGVKD. V lost 9 bases to trimming and J lost 0 bases; unmatched junction nucleotides: 5. The CDR3 has 14 amino acids. The CDR3: CAINDRGANYGYTF. The CDR3, as DNA: TGTGCCATAAACGACAGGGGGGCTAACTATGGCTACACCTTC.

This clonotype was recorded many times. This beta chain is an unintended read in a library built for alpha chains; its size means little. The rearrangement links TRBV11-2 to TRBJ1-5; TRBD1 is a possible D gene (5 bases). V was clipped by 2 bases and J by 2 bases, with 10 bases between them. Germline assignment: CDR1 SGHAT and CDR2 FQNNGV. The CDR3 runs to 15 residues. The CDR3 sequence: CASSLTGGRNQPQHF. The CDR3 coding sequence is TGTGCCAGCAGCTTAACCGGGGGACGCAATCAGCCCCAGCATTTT.

This clonotype was detected many times. Little can be read into the size of this beta chain, an off-target read in a library designed for alpha chains. This chain joins TRBV12-5 and TRBJ2-7; tentative D call: TRBD1 (5 bases). Trimming took off 1 base at V and 3 bases at J, with 7 bases between the two ends. CDR3 length equals 13 residues. Germline lookup yields CDR1 LGHNT and CDR2 FRNRAP. CDR3 residues: CASGLGGSYEQYF. The CDR3 DNA follows: TGTGCTAGTGGTTTGGGGGGCAGCTACGAGCAGTACTTC.